The 19 T cell receptor beta chains presented below share a single source sample, sequenced in a study of blood T cell repertoires in COVID-19. Sequencing was performed with immunoSEQ multiplex PCR; in TCRdb, only in-frame clones are kept and a portion is missing. The sample has 150,000 or so clones; more than 80% are singletons. Source material: peripheral blood. The receptors here all came from a man aged 50 to 60 with acute or convalescent COVID-19.

This chain uses TRBV28 with TRBJ1-2, with TRBD1 as a possible D gene (5 bases). Trimming stripped 7 bases from V and 4 bases from J, with 16 bases between. Looked up from germline, CDR1 is MDHEN and CDR2 is SYDVKM. This CDR3 has 14 amino acids. CDR3 residues: CASKPGPQGYGYTF. CDR3 DNA: TGTGCCAGCAAACCGGGTCCCCAGGGCTATGGCTACACCTTC.

A single count supports this clone. The chain combines TRBV19 with TRBJ2-2; 8 nucleotides agree with TRBD2. Looked up from germline, CDR1 is LNHDA and CDR2 is SQIVND (reference sequence). The CDR3 runs to 17 residues. V was clipped by 5 bases and J by 4 bases; unmatched bases: 12. For the CDR3, the DNA is TGTGCCAGTAGTCCTAGGCCGGGACTAGTAGTCACCGGGGAGCTGTTTTTT. Its protein product is CASSPRPGLVVTGELFF.

The rearrangement joins TRBV18 to TRBJ2-2; D remains unclear. V lost 1 base and J 1 base, leaving 7 bases between the germline ends. The CDR3 runs 15 residues. Looked up from germline, CDR1 is KGHSH and CDR2 is LQKENI. The CDR3 is CASSPQTLNTGELFF. CDR3 bases: TGTGCCAGCTCACCACAGACACTGAACACCGGGGAGCTGTTTTTT.

About this clone: Other DNA sequences of this sample code for an identical CDR3. The V and J genes are TRBV27 and TRBJ1-1; tentative D call: TRBD1 (5 bases). Per germline, CDR1 MNHEY and CDR2 SMNVEV (reference sequence). The CDR3 is made up of 13 amino acids. V dropped 6 bases and J dropped 4 bases, with 12 bases sitting between them. In nucleotides, the CDR3 is TGTGCCAGCAGCCCCGGGGGGGGCACTGAAGCTTTCTTT. Its protein is CASSPGGGTEAFF.

In this sample, this clone turned up a few times. The chain has TRBV9 and TRBJ1-3; D might be TRBD1 (6 bases). Trimming left V 0 bases short and J 0 bases short, with 16 bases between. The CDR3 covers 18 residues. CDR1 and CDR2 from the germline V gene are SGDLS and YYNGEE. The DNA of the CDR3 is TGTGCCAGCAGCGTAGGGCGGGGGCCTCTCCGCTCTGGAAACACCATATATTTT. Translating gives CASSVGRGPLRSGNTIYF.

The chain has TRBV12-3 or TRBV12-4 and TRBJ2-1; the D is unclear. This CDR3 contains 12 residues. V dropped 6 bases and J dropped 9 bases, with 12 bases sitting between them. In nucleotides, the CDR3 is TGTGCCAGCAGCCGCCTAACTTTTGAGCAGTTCTTC. It specifies CASSRLTFEQFF.

This clone was recorded only once. CDR3 residues: CASSKTRVSYGYTF. The CDR3 coding sequence is TGTGCCAGCAGTAAAACCAGGGTTAGCTATGGCTACACCTTC. J is TRBJ1-2 and V is TRBV28, with D perhaps matching TRBD1 (5 bases). From germline, CDR1 is MDHEN and CDR2 SYDVKM. This CDR3 spans 14 amino acids. Deletions cut 5 bases from V and 4 bases from J, with 14 bases between.

The chain recombines TRBV6-5 with TRBJ2-5; 7 bases agree with TRBD1. Germline V gene sequence: CDR1 MNHEY, CDR2 SVGAGI. Trimming cost V 6 bases and J 2 bases; bases outside gene matches: 3. CDR3 length: 13 residues. The CDR3 DNA sequence: TGTGCCAGCAGACCGGGACAGCAAGAGACCCAGTACTTC. Translation: CASRPGQQETQYF.

The genes are TRBV28 and TRBJ1-2; D may be TRBD1 (5 bases). The CDR3 consists of 14 residues. The V gene lost 8 bases and the J gene lost 0 bases, with 13 bases spanning the gap. Germline-derived CDR1 and CDR2 are MDHEN and SYDVKM. DNA for the CDR3: TGTGCCAGCGGACGGACACCCTCTAACTATGGCTACACCTTC. It specifies CASGRTPSNYGYTF.

This clone is a singleton in its sample. The rearrangement joins TRBV10-3 to TRBJ2-1, with TRBD1 matching over 8 bases. The CDR3 is 16 residues long. Germline loops: CDR1 ENHRY, CDR2 SYGVKD. V lost 4 bases, J lost 1 base, and 6 bases stayed unmatched. CDR3 amino acids: CAISGVTGVSYNEQFF. The CDR3 DNA is TGTGCCATCAGTGGGGTGACAGGGGTGTCCTACAATGAGCAGTTCTTC.

The genes are TRBV28 and TRBJ2-7; TRBD1 agrees at 7 bases. V was pared by 5 bases and J by 3 bases, with 10 bases of the junction left unmatched. The germline V gene has CDR1 MDHEN and CDR2 SYDVKM. The CDR3 totals 15 residues. CDR3 sequence: CASSTRKRQGYEQYV. CDR3 nucleotides: TGTGCCAGCAGTACTCGGAAGAGACAGGGCTACGAGCAGTACGTC.

The chain uses TRBV19 and TRBJ2-1, with D perhaps matching TRBD2 (6 bases). V was shortened by 3 bases and J by 9 bases, with 15 bases between the two germline ends. Germline values: CDR1 LNHDA, CDR2 SQIVND (reference sequence). CDR3 length equals 14 residues. The CDR3 loop reads CASSIKIRRGEQFF. The CDR3 bases are TGTGCCAGTAGTATTAAGATCCGGCGGGGTGAGCAGTTCTTC.

Only one count was recorded for this clone. The chain combines TRBV29-1 with TRBJ1-5; TRBD1 aligns across 7 bases. The CDR3 sequence is 14 residues long. The V and J ends lost 7 bases and 4 bases, in that order; junction bases with no gene match: 10. Germline loops: CDR1 SQVTM, CDR2 ANQGSEA. The CDR3 sequence: CSAKTGTGNQPQHF. The CDR3 DNA reads as TGCAGCGCTAAGACAGGGACCGGGAATCAGCCCCAGCATTTT.

A single count supports this clone. V and J are TRBV5-4 and TRBJ1-5; 9 bases match TRBD1. The trim removed 4 bases at V and 0 bases at J, leaving 2 bases unmatched. Looked up from germline, CDR1 is SGHNT and CDR2 is YYREEE (reference sequence). CDR3 length equals 15 residues. The CDR3 is CASSQGQGSNQPQHF. The CDR3 region has the DNA TGTGCCAGCAGCCAGGGACAGGGTAGCAATCAGCCCCAGCATTTT.

This chain connects TRBV10-1 to TRBJ1-1; 10 nucleotides align to TRBD1. The V gene end was trimmed by 0 bases and the J gene end by 4 bases; junction bases not matched to a gene: 5. The CDR3 is 16 amino acids. Germline CDR1 WNHNN, CDR2 SYGVQD (reference sequence). In DNA, the CDR3 is TGCGCCAGCAGTGAGTCCGTGGGACAGGGGTCCACTGAAGCTTTCTTT. This sequence encodes CASSESVGQGSTEAFF.

V and J are TRBV28 and TRBJ1-5, with a weak D call TRBD1 (6 bases). Deletions cut 4 bases from V and 4 bases from J, with 11 bases between. Germline V CDR1 and CDR2: MDHEN, SYDVKM. CDR3 length: 14 amino acids. In nucleotides, the CDR3 is TGTGCCAGCAGTTCAGGGGAGGGTAATCAGCCCCAGCATTTT. It codes for CASSSGEGNQPQHF. Looking up the rest from reference TRBV28 and TRBJ1-5 gives the full variable domain: DVKVTQSSRYLVKRTGEKVFLECVQDMDHENMFWYRQDPGLGLRLIYFSYDVKMKEKGDIPEGYSVSREKKERFSLILESASTNQTSMYLCASSSGEGNQPQHFGDGTRLSIL.

V usage is TRBV6-5 and J usage is TRBJ1-5, with D hard to call. The germline CDR1 and CDR2 sequences are MNHEY and SVGAGI. The V gene lost 6 bases and the J gene lost 0 bases, with 6 bases spanning the gap. This CDR3 contains 13 residues. The CDR3 reads CASRATSNQPQHF. The CDR3, as DNA: TGTGCCAGCAGGGCAACTAGCAATCAGCCCCAGCATTTT.

The chain recombines TRBV18 with TRBJ2-5; the match to TRBD1 covers 7 bases. CDR1 is KGHSH and CDR2 is LQKENI in the germline V gene. The CDR3 runs 14 residues. With V trimmed by 5 bases and J by 5 bases, 8 bases remained unmatched. CDR3 bases: TGTGCCAGCTCAGCCGCCAGGGGGAGCGAGACCCAGTACTTC. It yields the protein CASSAARGSETQYF.

This rearrangement joins TRBV19 to TRBJ1-6; no reliable D call. CDR1 is LNHDA, CDR2 SQIVND, per germline (reference sequence). This CDR3 is built from 14 residues. V gave up 5 bases and J gave up 6 bases, with 11 bases separating them. In DNA form, the CDR3 reads TGTGCCAGTAGTGTAGGGCAGGCTAATTCACCCCTCCACTTT. Protein sequence: CASSVGQANSPLHF.